This T cell receptor (beta chain) emerged from a study of beta chain features in type 1 diabetes. Study information: Healthy donors, compared against patients, showed similar age, gender and cell yields.

This clone appeared a few times. The germline V and J ends were trimmed by 6 bases and 2 bases, with 8 bases remaining between them. This CDR3 is 12 amino acids long. Germline V CDR1 and CDR2: MDHEN, SYDVKM. There was one heparinised blood draw per donor, averaging about 120 mL. The whole isolated RNA underwent reverse transcription, so sequencing captured expressed TCRB transcripts. This table comes from immunoSEQ multiplex PCR, and its TCRdb copy is limited to in-frame clones, with some not included. Of around 330,000 clones listed, approximately 10% are singletons. The gene calls are TRBV28 and TRBJ2-7; D is ambiguous. The source material was naive CD4+ T cells from blood. The clonotype was recovered from a woman aged 25 to 45 in good health. CDR3 amino acids: CASSSPPYEQYF. In nucleotides, the CDR3 is TGTGCCAGCAGCTCCCCTCCCTACGAGCAGTACTTC.